This T cell receptor beta chain was identified in a study of T cells in Graves' hyperthyroidism and ophthalmopathy. Study-wide background: Once the initial diagnosis was made, peripheral blood was obtained before any treatment.

An absence of ophthalmopathy progression within 18 months meant stable Graves' hyperthyroidism. Trimming stripped 0 bases from V and 10 bases from J, with 15 bases between. CDR3 length equals 14 residues. This clonotype was picked up many times. Amplified regions were TCR beta CDR3 sequences from RNA transcripts. Initially, a first-round RT-PCR of the TCR CDR3 employed the HTBI primer set. TCRdb reprocessed the multiplex PCR reads with MiXCR, giving one entry per CDR3 protein. Of around 340,000 distinct CDR3 sequences listed, around 16% were seen once; the top ten hold approximately 35%. V gene TRBV12-3 or TRBV12-4 combines with J gene TRBJ1-1; tentative D call: TRBD1 (6 bases). This clonotype was obtained from a man younger than 45 with Graves' hyperthyroidism. Input material: blood. The CDR3 DNA follows: TGTGCCAGCAGTTTAGCGGGGTGGGGGCCTGGAGCTTTCTTT. It yields the protein CASSLAGWGPGAFF.